This is a list of T cell receptor beta chains from one sample in a study of shared clonotypes between healthy human individuals. Data came from immunoSEQ multiplex PCR; TCRdb stores just in-frame clones and leaves some out. The data show a few million clones, roughly 90% seen once. The sequencing sample was made of naive CD4+ T cells from PBMCs. The origin of the receptors is a man in his late teens or twenties in good health. Some clones in this sample may be carry-over from other donors' samples. CDR3s include the opening cysteine and the closing phenylalanine or tryptophan. Clone sizes are given selectively: once, few, many, or a class where the clone is expanded.

v_gene | abundance | CDR3aa
TRBV12-5 | NA | CASGMNTGTGWRGEQFF
TRBV7-9 | NA | CASSLAGGIGQPQHF
TRBV2 | NA | CASSEVAGSYEQYF
TRBV4-1 | NA | CASSQPREKNEQFF
TRBV4-3 | NA | CASSQGSSGNTIYF
TRBV5-1 | once | CASSPGPTQMSTDTQYF
TRBV2 | NA | CASSPRTVSNEQFF
TRBV30 | few | CAWRAEETQYF
TRBV28 | once | CASRPGTSGRAFFF
TRBV5-6 | NA | CASSLVQGLRRYEQYF
TRBV6-5 | NA | CASRTHRGEAFF
TRBV19 | NA | CASSSELNSNQPQHF
TRBV19 | few | CASSQGGRNTEAFF